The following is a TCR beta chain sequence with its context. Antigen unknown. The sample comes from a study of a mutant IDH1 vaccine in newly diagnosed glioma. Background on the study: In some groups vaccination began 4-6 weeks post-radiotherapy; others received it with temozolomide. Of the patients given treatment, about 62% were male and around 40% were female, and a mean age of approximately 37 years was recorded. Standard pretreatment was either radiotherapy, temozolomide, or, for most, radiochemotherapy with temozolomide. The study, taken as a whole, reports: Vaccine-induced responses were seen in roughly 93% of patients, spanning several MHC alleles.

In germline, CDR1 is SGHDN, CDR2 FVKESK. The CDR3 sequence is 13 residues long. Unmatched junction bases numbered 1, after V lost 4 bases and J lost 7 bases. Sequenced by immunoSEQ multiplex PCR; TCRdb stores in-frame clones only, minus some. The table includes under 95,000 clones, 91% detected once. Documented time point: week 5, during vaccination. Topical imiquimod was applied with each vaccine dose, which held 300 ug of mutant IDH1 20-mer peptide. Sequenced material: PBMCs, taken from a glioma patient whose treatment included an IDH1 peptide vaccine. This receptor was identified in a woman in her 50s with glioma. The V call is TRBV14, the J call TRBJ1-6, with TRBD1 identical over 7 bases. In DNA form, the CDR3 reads TGTGCCAGCAGCCCAGGGGGGAATTCACCCCTCCACTTT. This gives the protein CASSPGGNSPLHF.